This TCR beta chain was found in a study of blood T cells in healthy people across ages. Study-level points and caveats: Expanded clonotype changes were possibly confounded by unknown donor CMV status. Getting older went along with TCR beta diversity per million T cells dropping roughly linearly.

This clonotype was recorded many times. Its antigen is undetermined. Losses at the gene ends were 0 bases for V and 4 bases for J; bases not matched to a gene: 4. Germline V lookup: CDR1 SGDLS, CDR2 YYNGEE. CDR3 size: 15 residues. The second PCR ran roughly 7 to 12 cycles with a sample-barcoded 5' primer and J-beta primers. Each cDNA molecule was tagged by a template-switch adaptor that had 12 random nucleotides. In TCRdb, the 5' RACE reads were re-called with MiXCR into one record per CDR3 protein. The table shows hundreds of thousands of distinct CDR3 sequences, with approximately 49% occurring only once.

This clonotype was obtained from a man aged 30 to 39 in good health. What was sequenced was blood. The genes are TRBV9 and TRBJ2-1; 7 bases align to TRBD2. In DNA, the CDR3 is TGTGCCAGCAGCGTAGGCGGGGGATCGTACAATGAGCAGTTCTTC. Its protein is CASSVGGGSYNEQFF.